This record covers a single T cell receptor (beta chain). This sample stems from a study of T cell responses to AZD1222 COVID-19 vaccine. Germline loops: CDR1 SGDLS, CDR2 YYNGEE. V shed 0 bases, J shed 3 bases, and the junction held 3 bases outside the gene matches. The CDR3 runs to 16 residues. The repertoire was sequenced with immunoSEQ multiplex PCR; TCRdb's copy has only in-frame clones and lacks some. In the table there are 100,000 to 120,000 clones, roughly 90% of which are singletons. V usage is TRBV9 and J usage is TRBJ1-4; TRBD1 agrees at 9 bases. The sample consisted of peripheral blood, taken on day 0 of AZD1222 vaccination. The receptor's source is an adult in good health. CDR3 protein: CASSVGQGGANEKLFF. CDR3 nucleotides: TGTGCCAGCAGCGTAGGACAGGGGGGAGCTAATGAAAAACTGTTTTTT.